This T cell receptor (beta chain) was documented in a study of identical twins. This clonotype has a count of ten or more. Its matching antigen is unknown. Via MiXCR, TCRdb re-called the 5' RACE reads, giving one row per CDR3 protein. Altogether a few hundred thousand distinct CDR3 sequences are present, 9.5% to 15% being singletons, with the ten largest covering under 4.5%. V lost 2 bases to trimming and J lost 7 bases, with 9 bases between them. The CDR3 consists of 13 residues. Study observations and caveats: Twins shared out-of-frame alpha sequences with excess low generation probability. Partly confounded zero-insertion analyses could result from invariant MAIT and iNKT cells.

Healthy Caucasians, and only they, were the donors. These data also formed part of another study, on yellow fever vaccine responses in identical twins.

The V and J genes are TRBV12-3 or TRBV12-4 and TRBJ1-5, with unresolved D. Material for sequencing was memory (CD45RO+) T cells sorted from blood. This clonotype was sampled from a woman between 18 and 29 years old in good health. The CDR3 DNA follows: TGTGCCAGCAGTTTATTGGAGGGACAGCCCCAGCATTTT. It yields the protein CASSLLEGQPQHF.